This TCR beta chain comes out of a study of beta chain features in type 1 diabetes. Isolated RNA was reverse transcribed in full, so expressed TCRB transcripts were sequenced. Only in-frame clones appear in the TCRdb table, and some are missing; sequencing was by immunoSEQ multiplex PCR. The sample contains a few hundred thousand clones, approximately 13% of which appear only once. For this clone: Its antigen is still unknown. This CDR3 is also generated by other DNA sequences in the sample.

With V trimmed by 3 bases and J by 4 bases, 3 bases remained unmatched. This CDR3 comprises 15 residues. Looked up from germline, CDR1 is SGDLS and CDR2 is YYNGEE. Study-wide results and limits: Patients showed naive, central memory and Treg TCRB repertoires that appeared more similar than those of healthy donors. For patients and controls alike, PCR might favor shorter templates to the same degree. When VDJ junctions were examined, type 1 diabetes patients showed fewer insertions and more deletions. Resolution of whether HLA type affects TCRB rearrangement was not achieved here. Among all four CD4+ subsets, Type 1 diabetes patients had TCRB CDR3s that were moderately but significantly shorter.

V usage is TRBV9 and J usage is TRBJ2-1, with 11 bases that match TRBD2. Sequenced sample: naive CD4+ T cells from blood. The source is a woman in her late teens or twenties with type 1 diabetes. The CDR3 reads CASSEGLAVYNEQFF. The DNA of the CDR3 is TGTGCCAGCAGCGAGGGACTAGCGGTATACAATGAGCAGTTCTTC.